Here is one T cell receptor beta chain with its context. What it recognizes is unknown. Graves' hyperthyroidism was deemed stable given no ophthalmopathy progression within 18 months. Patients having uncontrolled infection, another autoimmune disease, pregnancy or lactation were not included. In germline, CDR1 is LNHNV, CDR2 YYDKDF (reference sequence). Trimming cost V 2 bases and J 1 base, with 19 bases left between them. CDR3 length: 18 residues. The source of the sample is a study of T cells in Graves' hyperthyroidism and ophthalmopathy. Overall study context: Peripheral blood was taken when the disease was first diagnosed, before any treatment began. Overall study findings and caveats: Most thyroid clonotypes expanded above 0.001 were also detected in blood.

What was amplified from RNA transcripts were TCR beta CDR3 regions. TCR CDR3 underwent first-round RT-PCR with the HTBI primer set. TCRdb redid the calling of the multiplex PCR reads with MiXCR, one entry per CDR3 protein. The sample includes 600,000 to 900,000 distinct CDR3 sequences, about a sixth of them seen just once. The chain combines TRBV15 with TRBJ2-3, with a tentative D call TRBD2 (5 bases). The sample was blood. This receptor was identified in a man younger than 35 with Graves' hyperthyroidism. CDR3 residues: CATSRLPLGRAGTDTQYF. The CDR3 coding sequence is TGTGCCACCAGCAGACTACCCCTAGGTCGAGCGGGCACAGATACGCAGTATTTT.